The subject of this entry is one TCR beta chain. The antigen is not known. Here immunoSEQ multiplex PCR was the method, and the copy in TCRdb shows in-frame clones only, minus some. The sample shows fewer than 45,000 clones, 86% of them seen only once. Every patient experienced relapse after autologous stem cell transplantation, and brentuximab vedotin exposure varied. The data were obtained in a study of PD-1 blockade in classical Hodgkin lymphoma. The overall study: Patients had nivolumab dosed at 3 mg/kg, delivered intravenously every 2 weeks.

The study, taken as a whole, reports: Newly diagnosed patients and complete responders had comparable diversity at baseline.

The CDR3 sequence is 13 residues long. Germline CDR1 and CDR2: SGHDN and FVKESK. The germline V and J ends were trimmed by 6 bases and 5 bases, with 13 bases remaining between them. The source was peripheral blood mononuclear cells (PBMCs), collected before the second cycle of nivolumab. The clonotype was recovered from a human donor with classical Hodgkin lymphoma. The J gene is TRBJ1-1, the V gene TRBV14; TRBD1 might be the D (5 bases). The CDR3 nucleotides are TGTGCCAGCAGTCGGGAGGGGTGGACTGAAGCTTTCTTT. Translated: CASSREGWTEAFF.